This TCR beta chain came from a study of PD-L1 blockade in urothelial cancer. Study as a whole: Atezolizumab therapy began for patients at some point between 2013 and 2015, dosed at 1,200 mg intravenously every 3 weeks.

The method was immunoSEQ multiplex PCR; TCRdb's version includes in-frame clones alone and lacks a portion of them. Here the sample spans roughly 120,000 clones, 70% to 85% being singletons. Documented time point: pretreatment peripheral blood. A total of 1 to 8 samples per patient were collected pretreatment and on-treatment. This CDR3 is 14 amino acids long. J lost 7 bases, V lost 4 bases, and 4 bases had no gene match. Germline CDR1 is SNHLY and CDR2 is FYNNEI. The clonotype originates from a man aged 50 or older with urothelial cancer. The sequences come from PBMCs, collected around atezolizumab (anti-PD-L1) treatment. The chain employs TRBV2 and TRBJ2-1, with 10 positions matching TRBD2. CDR3 nucleotides: TGTGCCAGCAGTGGACTAGCGGGCTTTAATGAGCAGTTCTTC. This gives the protein CASSGLAGFNEQFF.